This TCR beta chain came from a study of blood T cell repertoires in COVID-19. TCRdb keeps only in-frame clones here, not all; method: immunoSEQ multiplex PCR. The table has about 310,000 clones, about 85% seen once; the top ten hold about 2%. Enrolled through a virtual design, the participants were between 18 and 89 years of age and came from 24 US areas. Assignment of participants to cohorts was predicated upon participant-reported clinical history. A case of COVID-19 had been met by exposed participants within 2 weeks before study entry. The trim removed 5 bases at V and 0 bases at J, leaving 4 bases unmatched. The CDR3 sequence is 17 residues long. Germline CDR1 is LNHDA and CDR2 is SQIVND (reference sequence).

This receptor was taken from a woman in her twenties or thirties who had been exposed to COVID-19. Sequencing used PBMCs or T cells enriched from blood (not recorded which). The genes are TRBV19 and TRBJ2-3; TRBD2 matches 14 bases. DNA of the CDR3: TGTGCCAGTAGTCCCCGACTAGCGGGAGGGAGCACAGATACGCAGTATTTT. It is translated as CASSPRLAGGSTDTQYF.